This T cell receptor (beta chain) was retrieved from a study of regulatory T cells in long-lasting Graves disease. Relying on iRepertoire HTBI primers and Arm-PCR of CDR3 regions, the team built TCR beta libraries. One entry per CDR3 protein results from TCRdb running MiXCR on the multiplex PCR reads. Of roughly 420,000 distinct CDR3 sequences in the sample, roughly a sixth are singletons; the top ten hold approximately 22%. Time point here: newly diagnosed GD, antithyroid drugs for less than 3 months. Construction of the TCR library relied on RNA isolated from PBMCs. A remark on this clonotype: Its antigen is not known. A much more abundant neighbour one base away suggests this may be a read error.

General study results and limits: Persistent disease favored TRBV28, TRBJ1-2 and TRBJ2-5.

The germline gives CDR1 SGHRS, CDR2 YFSETQ. CDR3 length: 15 residues. V shed 0 bases and J 12 bases; nucleotides not matched to a gene: 7. The receptor was derived from a female donor with Graves disease. The J gene is TRBJ1-6, the V gene TRBV5-1, with TRBD1 identical over 9 bases. The source material was peripheral blood mononuclear cells (PBMCs), sampled at new diagnosis, from a patient treated with antithyroid drugs. The CDR3: CASSLDGTGNLPLHF. Here the CDR3 DNA reads TGCGCCAGCAGCTTGGACGGGACAGGGAACTTACCCCTCCACTTT.